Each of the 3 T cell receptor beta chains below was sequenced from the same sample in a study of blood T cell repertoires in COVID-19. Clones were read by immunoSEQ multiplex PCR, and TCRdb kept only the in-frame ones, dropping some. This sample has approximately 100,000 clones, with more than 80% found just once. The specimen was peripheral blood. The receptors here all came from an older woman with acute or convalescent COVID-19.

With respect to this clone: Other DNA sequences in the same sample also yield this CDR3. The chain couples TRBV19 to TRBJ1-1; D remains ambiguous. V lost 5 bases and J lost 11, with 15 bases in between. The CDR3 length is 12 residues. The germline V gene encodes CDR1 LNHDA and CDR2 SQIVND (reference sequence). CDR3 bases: TGTGCCAGTAGTGCAGACTTCTATGAGGCTTTCTTT. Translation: CASSADFYEAFF.

The CDR3 reads CATSRGDSSYNEQFF. The CDR3 region has the DNA TGTGCCACCAGCAGGGGAGATAGCTCCTACAATGAGCAGTTCTTC. V and J are TRBV24-1 and TRBJ2-1; possible D gene TRBD1, 6 bases. Trimming stripped 7 bases from V and 0 bases from J, with 12 bases between. Looked up from germline, CDR1 is KGHDR and CDR2 is SFDVKD. This CDR3 is built from 15 residues.

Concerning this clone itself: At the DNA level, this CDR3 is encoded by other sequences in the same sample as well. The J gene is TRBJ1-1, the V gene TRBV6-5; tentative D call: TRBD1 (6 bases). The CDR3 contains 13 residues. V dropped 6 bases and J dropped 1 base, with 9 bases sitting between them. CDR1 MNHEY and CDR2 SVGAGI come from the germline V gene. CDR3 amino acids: CASSPTGNTEAFF. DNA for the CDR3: TGTGCCAGCAGCCCGACAGGGAACACTGAAGCTTTCTTT.